A single TCR beta chain is shown here with its context. The antigen is not known. This record comes from a study of beta chain features in type 1 diabetes. Markers CD45RO/CCR7/CD25/CD127/CD95/CD27 served to sort CD4+ naive, central memory, regulatory and stem cell-like memory cells. Sorted populations all had greater than 95% purity. Whole-study findings and limits: Moderately but significantly shorter TCRB CDR3s were found in Type 1 diabetes patients in all four CD4+ subsets. Naive, central memory and Treg TCRB repertoires seemed to resemble each other more closely in patients than they did in healthy donors.

Reverse transcribing all isolated RNA meant expressed TCRB transcripts were sequenced. Roughly 3.5 million reads per sample were averaged for naive, central memory and regulatory samples. Generated by immunoSEQ multiplex PCR, the TCRdb table keeps only in-frame clones and is missing some. Seen here are 250,000 to 300,000 clones, around 24% observed once, and the top ten hold roughly 0.011%. The sample was naive CD4+ T cells from blood. This TCR was recovered from a woman aged 30 to 39 with type 1 diabetes.

The CDR3 spells CSVLGTASYEQYF. In DNA, the CDR3 is TGCAGCGTTCTCGGGACAGCCTCCTACGAGCAGTACTTC. The rearrangement links TRBV29-1 to TRBJ2-7; 7 bases are shared with TRBD1. Trimming cost V 5 bases and J 0 bases; bases outside gene matches: 4. This CDR3 has 13 residues. The germline V gene has CDR1 SQVTM and CDR2 ANQGSEA.